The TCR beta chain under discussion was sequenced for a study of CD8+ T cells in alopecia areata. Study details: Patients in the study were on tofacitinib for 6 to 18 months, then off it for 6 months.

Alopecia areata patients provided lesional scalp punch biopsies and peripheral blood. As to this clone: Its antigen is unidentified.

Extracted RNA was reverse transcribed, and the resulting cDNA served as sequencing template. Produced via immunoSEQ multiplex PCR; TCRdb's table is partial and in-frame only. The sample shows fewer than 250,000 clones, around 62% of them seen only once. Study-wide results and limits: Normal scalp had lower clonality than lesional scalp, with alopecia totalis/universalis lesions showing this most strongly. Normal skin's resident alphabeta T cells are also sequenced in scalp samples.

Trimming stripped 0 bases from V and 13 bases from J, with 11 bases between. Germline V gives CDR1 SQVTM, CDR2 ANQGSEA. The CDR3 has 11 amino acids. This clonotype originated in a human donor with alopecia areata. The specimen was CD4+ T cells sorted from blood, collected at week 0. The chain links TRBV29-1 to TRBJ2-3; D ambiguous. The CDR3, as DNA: TGCAGCGTTGAAGATCCGAGGTGGGAGTATTTT. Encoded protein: CSVEDPRWEYF.